This T cell receptor beta chain was captured by sequencing in a study of CD8 T cells in ankylosing spondylitis. Study-wide points: Within matched ankylosing spondylitis synovial fluid, disease-linked clones were reportedly significantly enriched. Ankylosing spondylitis blood seemed to carry a telltale TCR beta motif made of under ten highly homologous variants.

The length of the CDR3 is 15 residues. Germline lookup yields CDR1 SGHVS and CDR2 FQNEAQ. V trimming: 5 bases; J trimming: 2 bases; junction bases outside the gene matches: 8. Each TCR beta library was made by quantitative 5'-RACE that incorporated molecular barcodes. TCRdb independently ran MiXCR on the 5' RACE reads; one entry per CDR3 protein. The table lists approximately 130,000 distinct CDR3 sequences, approximately 10% of them singletons. This clonotype was detected many times. What it binds is unknown. The chain joins TRBV7-8 to TRBJ2-7; 8 nucleotides agree with TRBD1. The source is a male donor with ankylosing spondylitis or in good health (not recorded which). The sample taken for sequencing was blood, either unsorted or a sorted T cell fraction (not recorded which). DNA for the CDR3: TGTGCCAGCAGCCCTAACGGGACAGGTCCCTACGAGCAGTACTTC. It is translated as CASSPNGTGPYEQYF. The whole variable domain, filled in from reference TRBV7-8 and TRBJ2-7, reads GAGVSQSPRYKVAKRGQDVALRCDPISGHVSLFWYQQALGQGPEFLTYFQNEAQLDKSGLPSDRFFAERPEGSVSTLKIQRTQQEDSAVYLCASSPNGTGPYEQYFGPGTRLTVT.